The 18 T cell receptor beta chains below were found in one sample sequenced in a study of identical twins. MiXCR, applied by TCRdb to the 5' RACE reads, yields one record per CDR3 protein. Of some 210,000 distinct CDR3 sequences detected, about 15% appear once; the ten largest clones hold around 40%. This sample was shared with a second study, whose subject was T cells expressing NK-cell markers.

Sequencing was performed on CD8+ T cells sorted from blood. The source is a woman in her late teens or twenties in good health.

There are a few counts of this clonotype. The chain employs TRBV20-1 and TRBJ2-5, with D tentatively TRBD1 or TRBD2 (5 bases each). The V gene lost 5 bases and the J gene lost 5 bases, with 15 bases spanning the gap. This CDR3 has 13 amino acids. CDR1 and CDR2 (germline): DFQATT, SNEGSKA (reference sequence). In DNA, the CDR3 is TGCAGTGCTCTGCCTATCGGGGCGGAGACCCAGTACTTC. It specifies CSALPIGAETQYF.

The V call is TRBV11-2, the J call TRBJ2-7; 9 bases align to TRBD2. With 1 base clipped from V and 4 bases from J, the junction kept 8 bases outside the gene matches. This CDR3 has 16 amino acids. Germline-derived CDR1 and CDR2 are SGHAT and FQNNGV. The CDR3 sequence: CASSLALGGRVYEQYF. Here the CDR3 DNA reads TGTGCCAGCAGCTTAGCACTGGGCGGGAGGGTGTACGAGCAGTACTTC.

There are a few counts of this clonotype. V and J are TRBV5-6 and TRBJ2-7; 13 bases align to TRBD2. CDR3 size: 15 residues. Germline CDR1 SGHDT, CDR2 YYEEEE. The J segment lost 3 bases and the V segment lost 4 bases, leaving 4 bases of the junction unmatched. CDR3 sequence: CASSPGLAGIYEQYF. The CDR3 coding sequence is TGTGCCAGCAGCCCGGGACTAGCGGGAATCTACGAGCAGTACTTC.

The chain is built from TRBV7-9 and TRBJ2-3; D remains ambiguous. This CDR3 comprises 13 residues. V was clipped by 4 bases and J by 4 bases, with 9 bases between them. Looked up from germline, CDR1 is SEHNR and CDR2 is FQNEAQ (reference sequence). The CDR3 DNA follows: TGTGCCAGCAGCTCTTTTGCTCCAGATACGCAGTATTTT. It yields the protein CASSSFAPDTQYF.

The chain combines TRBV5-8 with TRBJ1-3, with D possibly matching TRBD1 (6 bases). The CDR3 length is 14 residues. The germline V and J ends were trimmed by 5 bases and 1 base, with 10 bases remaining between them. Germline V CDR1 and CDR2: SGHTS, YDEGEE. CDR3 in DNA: TGTGCCAGCAGAAAGGGGGGATCTGGAAACACCATATATTTT. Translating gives CASRKGGSGNTIYF.

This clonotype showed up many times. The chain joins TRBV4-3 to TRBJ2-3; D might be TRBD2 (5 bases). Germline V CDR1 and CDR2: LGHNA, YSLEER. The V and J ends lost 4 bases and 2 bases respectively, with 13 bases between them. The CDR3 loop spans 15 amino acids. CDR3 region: CASSPTRGNTDTQYF. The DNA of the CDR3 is TGCGCCAGCAGCCCTACACGAGGGAACACAGATACGCAGTATTTT.

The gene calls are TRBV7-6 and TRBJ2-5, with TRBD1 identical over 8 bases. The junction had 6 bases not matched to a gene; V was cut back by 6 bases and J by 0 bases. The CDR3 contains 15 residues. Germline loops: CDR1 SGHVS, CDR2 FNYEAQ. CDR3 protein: CASSTGGIYQETQYF. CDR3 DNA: TGTGCCAGCAGTACAGGGGGAATTTACCAAGAGACCCAGTACTTC.

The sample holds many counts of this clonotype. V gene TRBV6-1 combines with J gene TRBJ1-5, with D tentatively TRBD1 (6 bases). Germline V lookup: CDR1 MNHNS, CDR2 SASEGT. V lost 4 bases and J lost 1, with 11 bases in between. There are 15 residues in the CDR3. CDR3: CASSGDNGSNQPQHF. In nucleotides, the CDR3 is TGTGCCAGCAGTGGGGACAATGGGAGCAATCAGCCCCAGCATTTT.

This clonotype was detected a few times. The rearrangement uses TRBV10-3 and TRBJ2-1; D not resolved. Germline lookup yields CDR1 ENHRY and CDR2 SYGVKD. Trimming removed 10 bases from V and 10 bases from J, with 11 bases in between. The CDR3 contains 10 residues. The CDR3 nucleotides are TGTGCCACCTCTACCGGCGAGCAGTTCTTC. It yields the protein CATSTGEQFF.

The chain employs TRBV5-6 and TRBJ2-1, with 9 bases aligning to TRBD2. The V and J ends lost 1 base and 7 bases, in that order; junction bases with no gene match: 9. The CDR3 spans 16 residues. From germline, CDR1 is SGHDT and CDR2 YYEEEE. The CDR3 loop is CASSLWTSAYQNEQFF. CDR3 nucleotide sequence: TGTGCCAGCAGCTTGTGGACTAGCGCCTATCAGAATGAGCAGTTCTTC.

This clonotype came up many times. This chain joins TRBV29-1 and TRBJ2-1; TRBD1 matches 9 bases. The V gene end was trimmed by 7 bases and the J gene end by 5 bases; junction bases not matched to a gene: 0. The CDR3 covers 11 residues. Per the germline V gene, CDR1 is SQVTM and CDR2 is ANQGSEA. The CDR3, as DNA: TGCAGCGGGGACAGGGACAATGAGCAGTTCTTC. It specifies CSGDRDNEQFF.

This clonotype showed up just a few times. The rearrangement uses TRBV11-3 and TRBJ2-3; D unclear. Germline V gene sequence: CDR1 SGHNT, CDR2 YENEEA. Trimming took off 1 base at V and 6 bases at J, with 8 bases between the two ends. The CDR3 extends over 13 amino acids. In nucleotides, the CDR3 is TGTGCCAGCAGCTTAGTCCCACGGGATACGCAGTATTTT. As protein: CASSLVPRDTQYF.

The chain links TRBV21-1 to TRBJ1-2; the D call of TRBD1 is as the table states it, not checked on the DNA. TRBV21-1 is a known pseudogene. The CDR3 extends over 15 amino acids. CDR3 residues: CASSKELGGGYGYTF. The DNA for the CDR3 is TGTGCCAGCAGCAAAGAGCTAGGGGGCGGCTATGGCTACACCTTC.

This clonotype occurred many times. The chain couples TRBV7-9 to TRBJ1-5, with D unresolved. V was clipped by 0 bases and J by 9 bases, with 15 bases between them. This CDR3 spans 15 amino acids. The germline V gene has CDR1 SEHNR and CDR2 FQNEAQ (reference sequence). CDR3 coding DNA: TGTGCCAGCAGCTTAGCGAAAGGGCAGAATTTGCCCCAGCATTTT. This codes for CASSLAKGQNLPQHF.

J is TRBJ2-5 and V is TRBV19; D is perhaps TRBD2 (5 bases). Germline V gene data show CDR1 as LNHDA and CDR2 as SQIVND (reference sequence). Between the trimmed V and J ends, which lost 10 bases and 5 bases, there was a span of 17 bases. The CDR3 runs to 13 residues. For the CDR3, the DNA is TGTGCCACCCTTGATCTTAGAGGGGAGACCCAGTACTTC. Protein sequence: CATLDLRGETQYF.

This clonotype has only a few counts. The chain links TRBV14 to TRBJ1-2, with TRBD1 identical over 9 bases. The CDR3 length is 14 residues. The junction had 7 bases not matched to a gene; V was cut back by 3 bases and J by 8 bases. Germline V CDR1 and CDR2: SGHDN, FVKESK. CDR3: CASSHLGQGFGYTF. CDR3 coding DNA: TGTGCCAGCAGCCACCTAGGACAGGGGTTCGGCTACACCTTC.

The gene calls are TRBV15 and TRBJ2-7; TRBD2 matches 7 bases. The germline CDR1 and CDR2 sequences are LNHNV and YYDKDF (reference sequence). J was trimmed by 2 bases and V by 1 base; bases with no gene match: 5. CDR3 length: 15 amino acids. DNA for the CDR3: TGTGCCACCAGCAGAGGGGAGGGAGGGACCTACGAGCAGTACTTC. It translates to CATSRGEGGTYEQYF.

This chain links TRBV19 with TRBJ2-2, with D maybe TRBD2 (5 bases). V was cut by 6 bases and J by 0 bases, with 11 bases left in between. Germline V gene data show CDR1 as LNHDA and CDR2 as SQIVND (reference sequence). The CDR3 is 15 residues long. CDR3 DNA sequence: TGTGCCAGTAGACTGGGGAGATCGAACACCGGGGAGCTGTTTTTT. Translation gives CASRLGRSNTGELFF.